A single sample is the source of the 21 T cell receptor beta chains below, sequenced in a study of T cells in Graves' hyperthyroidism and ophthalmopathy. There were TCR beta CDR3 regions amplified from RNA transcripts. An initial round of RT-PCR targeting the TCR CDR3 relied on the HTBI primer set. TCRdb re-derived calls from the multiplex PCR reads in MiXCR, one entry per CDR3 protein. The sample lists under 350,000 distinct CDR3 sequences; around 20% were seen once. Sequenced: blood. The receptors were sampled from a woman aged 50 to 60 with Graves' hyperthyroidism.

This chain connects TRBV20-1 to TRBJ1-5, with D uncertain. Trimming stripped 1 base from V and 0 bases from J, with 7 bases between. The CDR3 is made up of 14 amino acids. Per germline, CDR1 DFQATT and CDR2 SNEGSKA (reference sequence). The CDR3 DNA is TGCAGTGCTAGAGGAGACTCTAGCAATCAGCCCCAGCATTTT. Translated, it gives CSARGDSSNQPQHF.

The CDR3 reads CASSYTPPHAGTDTQYF. The CDR3 nucleotides read TGTGCCAGCAGCTATACTCCTCCTCACGCGGGCACAGATACGCAGTATTTT. The chain is built from TRBV7-8 and TRBJ2-3, with D unresolved. CDR1 and CDR2 from the germline V gene are SGHVS and FQNEAQ. Trimming took off 4 bases at V and 1 base at J, with 18 bases between the two ends. The CDR3 sequence is 17 residues long.

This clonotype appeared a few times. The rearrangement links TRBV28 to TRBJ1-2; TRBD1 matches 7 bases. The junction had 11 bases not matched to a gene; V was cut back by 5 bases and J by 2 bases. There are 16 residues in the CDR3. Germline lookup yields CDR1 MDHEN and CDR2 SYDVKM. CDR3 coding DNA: TGTGCCAGCAGTACGACCTGGGACAGAGAAAACTATGGCTACACCTTC. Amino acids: CASSTTWDRENYGYTF.

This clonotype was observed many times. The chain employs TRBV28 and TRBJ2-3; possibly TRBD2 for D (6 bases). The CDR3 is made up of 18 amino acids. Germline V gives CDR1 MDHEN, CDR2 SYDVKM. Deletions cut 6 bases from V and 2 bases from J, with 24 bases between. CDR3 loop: CASSPRRGRRGPTDTQYF. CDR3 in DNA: TGTGCCAGCAGCCCAAGGAGAGGGAGGAGGGGCCCCACAGATACGCAGTATTTT.

CDR3 nucleotides: TGTGCCAGCAGCCGGGACAGGCTGAGCTCTGGGGCCAACGTCCTGACTTTC. It translates to CASSRDRLSSGANVLTF. The V and J genes are TRBV27 and TRBJ2-6, with 8 bases aligning to TRBD1. The CDR3 covers 17 residues. CDR1 MNHEY and CDR2 SMNVEV come from the germline V gene (reference sequence). Losses at the gene ends were 6 bases for V and 0 bases for J; bases not matched to a gene: 7.

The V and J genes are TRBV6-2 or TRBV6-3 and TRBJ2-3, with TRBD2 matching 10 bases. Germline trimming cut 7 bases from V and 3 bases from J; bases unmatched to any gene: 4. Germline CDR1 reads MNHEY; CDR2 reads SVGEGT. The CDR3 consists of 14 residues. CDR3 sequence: CASILAGRTDTQYF. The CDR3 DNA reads TGTGCCAGCATACTAGCGGGAAGGACAGATACGCAGTATTTT.

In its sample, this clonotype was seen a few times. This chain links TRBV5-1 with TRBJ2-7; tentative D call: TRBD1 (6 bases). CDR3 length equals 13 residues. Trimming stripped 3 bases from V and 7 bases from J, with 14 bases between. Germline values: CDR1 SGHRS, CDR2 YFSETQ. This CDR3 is CASSSNRDREQYF. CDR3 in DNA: TGCGCCAGCAGCTCTAACAGGGATCGGGAGCAGTACTTC.

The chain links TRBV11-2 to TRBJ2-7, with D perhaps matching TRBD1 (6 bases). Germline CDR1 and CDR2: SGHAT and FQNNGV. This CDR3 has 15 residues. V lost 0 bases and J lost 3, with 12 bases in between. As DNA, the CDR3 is TGTGCCAGCAGCTTAGAGGGGACACCCTTCTACGAGCAGTACTTC. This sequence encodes CASSLEGTPFYEQYF.

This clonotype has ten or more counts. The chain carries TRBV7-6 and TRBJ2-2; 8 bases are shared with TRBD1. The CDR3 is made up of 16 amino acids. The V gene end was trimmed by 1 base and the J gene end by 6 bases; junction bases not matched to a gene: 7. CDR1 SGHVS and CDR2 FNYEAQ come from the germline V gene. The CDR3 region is CASSLESTGGSGELFF. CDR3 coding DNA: TGTGCCAGCAGCTTAGAATCTACAGGGGGGTCCGGGGAGCTGTTTTTT.

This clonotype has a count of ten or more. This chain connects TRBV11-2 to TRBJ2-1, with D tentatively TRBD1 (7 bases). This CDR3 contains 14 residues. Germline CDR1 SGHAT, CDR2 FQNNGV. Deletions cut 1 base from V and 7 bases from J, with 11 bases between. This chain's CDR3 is CASSLVQGTNEQFF. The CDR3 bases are TGTGCCAGCAGCTTAGTACAGGGGACTAATGAGCAGTTCTTC.

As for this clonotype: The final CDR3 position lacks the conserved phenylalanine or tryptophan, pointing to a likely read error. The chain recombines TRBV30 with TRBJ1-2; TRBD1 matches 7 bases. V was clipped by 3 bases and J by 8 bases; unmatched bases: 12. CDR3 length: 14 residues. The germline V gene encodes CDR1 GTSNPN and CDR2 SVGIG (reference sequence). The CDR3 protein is CAWSLNQGGGGYTL. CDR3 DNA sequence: TGTGCCTGGAGCCTGAACCAGGGGGGTGGGGGCTACACCCTC.

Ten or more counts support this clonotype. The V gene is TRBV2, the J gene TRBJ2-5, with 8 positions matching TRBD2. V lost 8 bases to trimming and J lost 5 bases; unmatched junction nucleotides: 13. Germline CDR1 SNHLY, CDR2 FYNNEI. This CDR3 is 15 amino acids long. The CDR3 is CASEGQAGVGETQYF. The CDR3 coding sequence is TGTGCCAGCGAGGGGCAAGCGGGAGTTGGTGAGACCCAGTACTTC.

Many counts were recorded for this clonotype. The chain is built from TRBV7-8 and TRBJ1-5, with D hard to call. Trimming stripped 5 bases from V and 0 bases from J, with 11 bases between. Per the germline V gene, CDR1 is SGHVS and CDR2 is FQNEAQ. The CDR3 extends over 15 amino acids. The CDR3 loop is CASSLRGYSNQPQHF. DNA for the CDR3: TGTGCCAGCAGCCTCCGAGGGTATAGCAATCAGCCCCAGCATTTT.

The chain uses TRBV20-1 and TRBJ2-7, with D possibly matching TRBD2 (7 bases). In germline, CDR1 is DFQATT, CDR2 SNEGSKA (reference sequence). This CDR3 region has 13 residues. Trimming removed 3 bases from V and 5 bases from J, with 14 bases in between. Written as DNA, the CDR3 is TGCAGTGCTAGGAGGGGGGGCCTAAACGAGCAGTACTTC. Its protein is CSARRGGLNEQYF.

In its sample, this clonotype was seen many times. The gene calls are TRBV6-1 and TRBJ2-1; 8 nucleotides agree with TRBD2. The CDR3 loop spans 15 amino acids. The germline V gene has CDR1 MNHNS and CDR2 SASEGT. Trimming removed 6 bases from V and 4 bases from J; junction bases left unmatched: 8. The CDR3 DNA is TGTGCCAGCAGCATACTCGGACTAGCATACAATGAGCAGTTCTTC. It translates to CASSILGLAYNEQFF.

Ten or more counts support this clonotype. Here the CDR3 DNA reads TGTGCCAGCAGTCGGATTTTCAATGAGCAGTTCTTC. Translation gives CASSRIFNEQFF. The chain recombines TRBV3-1 with TRBJ2-1; the D is unclear. This CDR3 spans 12 amino acids. V was trimmed by 6 bases and J by 6 bases, leaving 9 bases between them. The germline CDR1 and CDR2 sequences are LGHDT and YNNKEL (reference sequence).

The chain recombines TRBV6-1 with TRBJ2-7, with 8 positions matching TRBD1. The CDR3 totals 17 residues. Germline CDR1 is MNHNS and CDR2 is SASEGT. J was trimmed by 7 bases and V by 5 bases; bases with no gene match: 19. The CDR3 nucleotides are TGTGCCAGCAGTCGCCACCCCGGGCAGGGGGCTCGGTGGGAGCAGTACTTC. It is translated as CASSRHPGQGARWEQYF.

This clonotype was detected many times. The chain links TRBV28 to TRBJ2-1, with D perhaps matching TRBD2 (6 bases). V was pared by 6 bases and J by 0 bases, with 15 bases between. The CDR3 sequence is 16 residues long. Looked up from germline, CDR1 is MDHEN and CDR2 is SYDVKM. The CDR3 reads CASRTPDYYSYNEQFF. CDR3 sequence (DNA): TGTGCCAGCAGAACCCCGGACTACTACTCCTACAATGAGCAGTTCTTC. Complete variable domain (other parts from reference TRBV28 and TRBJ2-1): DVKVTQSSRYLVKRTGEKVFLECVQDMDHENMFWYRQDPGLGLRLIYFSYDVKMKEKGDIPEGYSVSREKKERFSLILESASTNQTSMYLCASRTPDYYSYNEQFFGPGTRLTVL.

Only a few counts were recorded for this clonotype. CDR3 sequence reads: CSAGDRWGGRGTDTQYF. The DNA for the CDR3 is TGCAGTGCTGGGGACAGGTGGGGGGGCCGGGGCACAGATACGCAGTATTTT. This sequence joins TRBV20-1 and TRBJ2-3, with D maybe TRBD1 (8 bases). The CDR3 contains 17 residues. Germline V gene data show CDR1 as DFQATT and CDR2 as SNEGSKA (reference sequence). V shed 5 bases and J shed 1 base, with 22 bases lying between them.

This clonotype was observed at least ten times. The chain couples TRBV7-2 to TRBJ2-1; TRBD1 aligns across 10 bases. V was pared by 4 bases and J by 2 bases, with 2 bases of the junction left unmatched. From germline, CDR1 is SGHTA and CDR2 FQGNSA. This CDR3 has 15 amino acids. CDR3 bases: TGTGCCAGCAGCTCCGGGACAGGGGCCTACAATGAGCAGTTCTTC. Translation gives CASSSGTGAYNEQFF.

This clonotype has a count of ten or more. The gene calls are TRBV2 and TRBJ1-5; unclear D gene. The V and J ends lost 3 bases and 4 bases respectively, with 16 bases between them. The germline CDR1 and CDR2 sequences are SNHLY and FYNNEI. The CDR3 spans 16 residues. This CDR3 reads CASSEDRTAGNQPQHF. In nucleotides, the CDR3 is TGTGCCAGCAGTGAGGATAGGACGGCGGGGAATCAGCCCCAGCATTTT.